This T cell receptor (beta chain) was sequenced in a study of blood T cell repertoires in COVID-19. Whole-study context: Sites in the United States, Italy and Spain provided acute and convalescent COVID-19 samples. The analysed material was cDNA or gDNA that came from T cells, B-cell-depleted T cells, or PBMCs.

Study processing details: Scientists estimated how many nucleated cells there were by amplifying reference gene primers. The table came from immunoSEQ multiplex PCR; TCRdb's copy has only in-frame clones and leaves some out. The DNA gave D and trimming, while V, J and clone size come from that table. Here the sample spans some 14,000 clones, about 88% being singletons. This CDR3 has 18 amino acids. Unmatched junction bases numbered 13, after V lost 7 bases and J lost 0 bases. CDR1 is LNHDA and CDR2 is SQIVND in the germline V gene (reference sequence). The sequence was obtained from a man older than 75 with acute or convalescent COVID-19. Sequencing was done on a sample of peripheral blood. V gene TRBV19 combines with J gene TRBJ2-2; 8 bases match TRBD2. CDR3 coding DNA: TGTGCCAGTAAATTGGATGGACGGGGGGGCCCGAACACCGGGGAGCTGTTTTTT. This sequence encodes CASKLDGRGGPNTGELFF.